This TCR beta chain is from a study of blood T cell repertoires in COVID-19. Study at large: COVID-19 samples, acute and convalescent, were from the United States, Italy and Spain. Nucleic acid was either cDNA or gDNA, and it came from T cells, B-cell-depleted T cells, or PBMCs.

As handled by the study authors: Reference gene primers were amplified, and this amplification served to estimate nucleated cell counts. Repertoires were generated with immunoSEQ multiplex PCR, while TCRdb's copy carries only in-frame clones and drops some. Clone size and V and J calls were adopted from that table, with D and trimming inferred from the DNA. This sample yields roughly 83,000 clones, of which more than 75% are seen a single time; 8% belongs to the top ten. Sequencing input: peripheral blood. The receptor was derived from a man between 50 and 59 years old with active COVID-19.

CDR3 in amino acids: CASSLGAGAGRGYEQYF. CDR3 coding DNA: TGTGCCAGCAGCTTAGGGGCCGGGGCTGGCAGGGGCTACGAGCAGTACTTC. This chain connects TRBV7-2 to TRBJ2-7; maybe TRBD1 (6 bases). Germline-derived CDR1 and CDR2 are SGHTA and FQGNSA. Trimming removed 1 base at V and 3 bases at J, with 19 bases between. The CDR3 covers 17 residues.